This T cell receptor (beta chain) was retrieved from a study of T cells after yellow fever vaccination. Overall study context: Where fractions had low cell numbers, libraries were prepared from them with the SMART-Seq v4 Ultra Low Input RNA kit.

In TCRdb, the 5' RACE reads were re-called with MiXCR into one record per CDR3 protein. The sample contains 450,000 to 550,000 distinct CDR3 sequences, 20% to 25% of which appear only once. Germline CDR1 and CDR2: MNHNS and SASEGT. Between the trimmed V and J ends, which lost 1 base and 10 bases, there was a span of 8 bases. The CDR3 is made up of 12 amino acids. This clonotype was obtained from a young man who received the YFV17D yellow fever vaccine. The material sequenced was PBMCs, taken approximately 22 days after the first yellow fever vaccination. This rearrangement joins TRBV6-1 to TRBJ2-1, with D hard to call. The CDR3 sequence: CASSEGVAEQFF. The CDR3 DNA reads TGTGCCAGCAGTGAAGGGGTGGCAGAGCAGTTCTTC.